This entry concerns a single T cell receptor beta chain. What it binds is unknown. The PCR contained 60 Vbeta and 13 Jbeta primers. Assay used: immunoSEQ multiplex PCR; TCRdb lists only in-frame clones, some missing. The sample yields roughly 73,000 clones, roughly 71% seen once. The data derive from a study of cytomegalovirus exposure and HLA in healthy donors. Study-level points and caveats: In a later analysis, HLA-associated beta chains showed higher expansion and lower generation probabilities than comparable chains. Reportedly, TCR beta sequences accurately predicted HLA-A and HLA-B alleles in most subjects. According to reports, the classifier identified cytomegalovirus status with high specificity and sensitivity. Specificity for CMV antigens was confirmed in vitro for a few of the CMV-associated chains.

With V trimmed by 0 bases and J by 3 bases, 10 bases remained unmatched. The CDR3 extends over 19 amino acids. The receptor was isolated from a man in his 70s in good health and CMV-seronegative. Sequenced material: PBMCs. The V gene is TRBV5-3, the J gene TRBJ1-4; 11 nucleotides align to TRBD1. TRBV5-3 is an open reading frame whose function is uncertain. The CDR3 loop is CARSLEGGQGAKANEKLFF. CDR3 in DNA: TGTGCCAGAAGCTTGGAAGGCGGACAGGGGGCGAAGGCTAATGAAAAACTGTTTTTT.